Presented here are 27 T cell receptor beta chains from one specimen sequenced in a study of shared T cell receptors in the human thymus. Assay used: immunoSEQ multiplex PCR; TCRdb lists only in-frame clones, some missing. The data hold some 400,000 clones, with just under 95% observed a single time. The sample taken for sequencing was thymocytes. The source is a human donor.

This chain joins TRBV9 and TRBJ2-5; 7 bases map to TRBD2. In germline, CDR1 is SGDLS, CDR2 YYNGEE. This CDR3 has 15 residues. The V and J ends lost 2 bases and 5 bases, in that order; junction bases with no gene match: 9. CDR3 in amino acids: CASSVSPTSEETQYF. The CDR3 bases are TGTGCCAGCAGCGTCTCCCCAACTAGCGAGGAGACCCAGTACTTC.

The gene calls are TRBV6-5 and TRBJ2-4; D is unresolved. V lost 6 bases to trimming and J lost 0 bases, with 12 bases between them. In germline, CDR1 is MNHEY, CDR2 SVGAGI. This CDR3 contains 15 residues. CDR3 sequence: CASRDTSIAKNIQYF. The CDR3 bases are TGTGCCAGCAGAGATACCTCAATAGCCAAAAACATTCAGTACTTC.

The V call is TRBV7-9, the J call TRBJ2-1, with 15 bases fitting TRBD2. Germline assignment: CDR1 SEHNR and CDR2 FQNEAQ (reference sequence). The V gene end was trimmed by 0 bases and the J gene end by 13 bases; junction bases not matched to a gene: 4. The CDR3 length is 15 residues. Here the CDR3 reads CASSLAWTSGREQFF. The CDR3 bases are TGTGCCAGCAGCTTAGCGTGGACTAGCGGGAGGGAACAGTTCTTC.

The chain links TRBV15 to TRBJ2-5; D remains unclear. This CDR3 has 11 amino acids. V was trimmed by 4 bases and J by 5 bases, leaving 5 bases between them. Germline V CDR1 and CDR2: LNHNV, YYDKDF (reference sequence). This CDR3 is CATSNRETQYF. DNA of the CDR3: TGTGCCACCAGCAATCGTGAGACCCAGTACTTC.

This CDR3 reads CASSQDGPEYEQYF. CDR3 DNA: TGTGCCAGCAGCCAGGATGGCCCGGAATACGAGCAGTACTTC. The V gene is TRBV4-2, the J gene TRBJ2-7; D ambiguous. This CDR3 is built from 14 residues. Germline values: CDR1 LGHNA, CDR2 YNFKEQ. Trimming left V 3 bases short and J 4 bases short, with 13 bases between.

The V gene is TRBV27, the J gene TRBJ2-7, with 9 bases lining up with TRBD1. Germline-derived CDR1 and CDR2 are MNHEY and SMNVEV (reference sequence). Trimming removed 6 bases from V and 2 bases from J; junction bases left unmatched: 8. CDR3 length: 15 amino acids. The CDR3: CASSSLGTGTYEQYF. DNA of the CDR3: TGTGCCAGCAGCTCGCTCGGGACAGGGACCTACGAGCAGTACTTC.

V is TRBV4-2 and J is TRBJ2-7; D unclear. The germline CDR1 and CDR2 sequences are LGHNA and YNFKEQ. V was shortened by 1 base and J by 2 bases, with 9 bases between the two germline ends. The CDR3 sequence is 14 residues long. The CDR3 is CASSQVEQAYEQYF. The CDR3 nucleotides read TGTGCCAGCAGCCAAGTCGAGCAAGCCTACGAGCAGTACTTC.

This clone was counted once. The gene calls are TRBV25-1 and TRBJ1-1, with D possibly TRBD1 on 5 matching bases. Germline V gives CDR1 MGHDK, CDR2 SYGVNS. V was clipped by 9 bases and J by 5 bases, with 10 bases between them. The CDR3 is 11 residues long. CDR3 nucleotides: TGTGCCAGTGAGGGGCGGACTGAAGCTTTCTTT. Its protein is CASEGRTEAFF.

This chain uses TRBV7-9 with TRBJ2-2; TRBD2 aligns across 7 bases. The V gene's germline CDR1 is SEHNR and CDR2 FQNEAQ (reference sequence). The CDR3 has 13 residues. V was pared by 8 bases and J by 4 bases, with 4 bases of the junction left unmatched. Here the CDR3 DNA reads TGTGCCAGCTCAACTAGCGTCACCGGGGAGCTGTTTTTT. As protein: CASSTSVTGELFF. The full variable domain, its missing parts supplied by reference TRBV7-9 and TRBJ2-2, is DTGVSQNPRHKITKRGQNVTFRCDPISEHNRLYWYRQTLGQGPEFLTYFQNEAQLEKSRLLSDRFSAERPKGSFSTLEIQRTEQGDSAMYLCASSTSVTGELFFGEGSRLTVL.

This chain joins TRBV14 and TRBJ1-2, with 7 positions matching TRBD1. CDR3 size: 16 residues. Germline trimming cut 0 bases from V and 1 base from J; bases unmatched to any gene: 5. In germline, CDR1 is SGHDN, CDR2 FVKESK. The CDR3 spells CASSQDLGTVNYGYTF. CDR3 nucleotide sequence: TGTGCCAGCAGCCAAGATTTAGGGACAGTTAACTATGGCTACACCTTC.

The rearrangement uses TRBV7-3 and TRBJ2-1, with D tentatively TRBD1 (5 bases). Germline-derived CDR1 and CDR2 are SGHTA and FQGTGA. Trimming shortened V by 4 bases and J by 0 bases, and 22 bases separated the two germline ends. This CDR3 contains 19 residues. The CDR3 spells CASSYNPHRTNFSYNEQFF. The CDR3 region has the DNA TGTGCCAGCAGCTATAACCCACACAGGACCAATTTCTCCTACAATGAGCAGTTCTTC.

The chain couples TRBV9 to TRBJ2-1; 7 positions agree with TRBD2. Germline loops: CDR1 SGDLS, CDR2 YYNGEE. The V segment lost 2 bases and the J segment 0 bases; nucleotides outside the gene matches: 5. CDR3 length: 16 residues. The CDR3 coding sequence is TGTGCCAGCAGCGTTTCTAGCGGAAGCTCCTACAATGAGCAGTTCTTC. This codes for CASSVSSGSSYNEQFF.

The chain employs TRBV30 and TRBJ2-4; the match to TRBD1 covers 7 bases. The CDR3 length is 15 residues. Looked up from germline, CDR1 is GTSNPN and CDR2 is SVGIG (reference sequence). V was pared by 3 bases and J by 1 base, with 6 bases of the junction left unmatched. CDR3 in amino acids: CAWREIRGAKNIQYF. The CDR3 DNA is TGTGCCTGGAGAGAAATCAGGGGGGCCAAAAACATTCAGTACTTC.

The chain recombines TRBV7-9 with TRBJ1-2, with TRBD1 matching 8 bases. V lost 4 bases, J lost 8 bases, and 12 bases stayed unmatched. Germline-derived CDR1 and CDR2 are SEHNR and FQNEAQ (reference sequence). The CDR3 spans 15 residues. The CDR3 reads CASSSSTGEVRGYTF. CDR3 in DNA: TGTGCCAGCAGCTCGTCGACAGGGGAGGTTCGGGGCTACACCTTC.

This clone has a single count. This chain joins TRBV5-1 and TRBJ2-5; D may be TRBD2 (5 bases). The V gene's germline CDR1 is SGHRS and CDR2 YFSETQ. The CDR3 covers 18 residues. The ends were cut back, 0 bases at V and 0 bases at J, with 18 bases in the middle. CDR3 in DNA: TGCGCCAGCAGCTTGGGAGGAAGGGAGTGTCGGTACCAAGAGACCCAGTACTTC. Its translation: CASSLGGRECRYQETQYF.

The genes are TRBV28 and TRBJ2-3; the match to TRBD2 covers 12 bases. CDR3 length: 16 amino acids. The J segment lost 3 bases and the V segment lost 6 bases, leaving 7 bases of the junction unmatched. Germline loops: CDR1 MDHEN, CDR2 SYDVKM. CDR3 bases: TGTGCCAGCAGACCTCTAGCGGGAGGGCCGACAGATACGCAGTATTTT. Residues: CASRPLAGGPTDTQYF.

The gene calls are TRBV28 and TRBJ2-3; the match to TRBD1 covers 7 bases. V lost 6 bases and J lost 1; bases outside the gene matches: 4. This CDR3 contains 14 residues. Germline V gene lookup returns CDR1 MDHEN and CDR2 SYDVKM. The CDR3 here is CASSPGQRTDTQYF. CDR3 in DNA: TGTGCCAGCAGCCCGGGACAGCGCACAGATACGCAGTATTTT. The complete variable domain, with remaining parts taken from reference TRBV28 and TRBJ2-3, reads DVKVTQSSRYLVKRTGEKVFLECVQDMDHENMFWYRQDPGLGLRLIYFSYDVKMKEKGDIPEGYSVSREKKERFSLILESASTNQTSMYLCASSPGQRTDTQYFGPGTRLTVL.

V gene TRBV5-6 combines with J gene TRBJ1-5; maybe TRBD1 (5 bases). Germline lookup yields CDR1 SGHDT and CDR2 YYEEEE. CDR3 length equals 13 residues. The V end was cut by 2 bases, the J end by 7 bases, with 10 bases between. CDR3 amino acids: CASSFEGSQPQHF. The CDR3 DNA sequence: TGTGCCAGCAGCTTTGAGGGGAGCCAGCCCCAGCATTTT.

The chain recombines TRBV5-1 with TRBJ2-1; D perhaps matches TRBD1 (6 bases). Trimming shortened V by 5 bases and J by 3 bases, and 15 bases separated the two germline ends. Per germline, CDR1 SGHRS and CDR2 YFSETQ. CDR3 length: 15 amino acids. The CDR3 region is CASSLDRFLYNEQFF. CDR3 nucleotide sequence: TGCGCCAGCAGTCTAGACAGGTTCCTCTACAATGAGCAGTTCTTC.

The rearrangement links TRBV5-1 to TRBJ2-3; possible D gene TRBD2, 7 bases. V dropped 4 bases and J dropped 2 bases, with 23 bases sitting between them. Germline CDR1 reads SGHRS; CDR2 reads YFSETQ. The CDR3 runs 18 residues. This CDR3 is CASSPKRDLRGDTDTQYF. CDR3 sequence (DNA): TGCGCCAGCAGCCCCAAGCGGGACCTAAGGGGGGACACAGATACGCAGTATTTT.

In its sample, this clone was seen once. The rearrangement joins TRBV13 to TRBJ2-7, with 8 bases identical to TRBD1. Trimming at V came to 4 bases and at J to 0 bases, leaving 8 bases not matched to a gene. The CDR3 covers 16 residues. In germline, CDR1 is PRHDT, CDR2 FYEKMQ (reference sequence). The CDR3 sequence: CASSSRPGQVSYEQYF. CDR3 nucleotides: TGTGCCAGCAGCTCCCGACCGGGACAGGTCTCCTACGAGCAGTACTTC.

This clone was counted a single time. The chain recombines TRBV27 with TRBJ2-7, with D possibly called TRBD1 or TRBD2 (5 bases each). The CDR3 sequence is 18 residues long. Germline CDR1 reads MNHEY; CDR2 reads SMNVEV (reference sequence). V was clipped by 1 base and J by 3 bases, with 22 bases between them. CDR3 region: CASSLLGQAGLRRYEQYF. As DNA, the CDR3 is TGTGCCAGCAGTTTATTGGGGCAGGCGGGCCTTCGGCGCTACGAGCAGTACTTC.

This clone has a single count. J is TRBJ2-5 and V is TRBV14, with D tentatively TRBD1 (7 bases). There are 15 residues in the CDR3. From germline, CDR1 is SGHDN and CDR2 FVKESK. V was trimmed by 8 bases and J by 1 base, leaving 17 bases between them. As DNA, the CDR3 is TGTGCCAGCCGGAGGGGGCGGGTCCCCCAAGAGACCCAGTACTTC. This gives the protein CASRRGRVPQETQYF.

V gene TRBV27 combines with J gene TRBJ2-7; D is perhaps TRBD1 (7 bases). V was clipped by 0 bases and J by 5 bases, with 11 bases between them. The germline CDR1 and CDR2 sequences are MNHEY and SMNVEV (reference sequence). The CDR3 is 14 residues long. DNA of the CDR3: TGTGCCAGCAGTTTATCGGCCAGGGGGGACGAGCAGTACTTC. Amino acids: CASSLSARGDEQYF.

The chain combines TRBV10-3 with TRBJ2-3; 8 nucleotides agree with TRBD2. The CDR3 is 14 residues long. Germline values: CDR1 ENHRY, CDR2 SYGVKD. Trimming cost V 10 bases and J 4 bases; bases outside gene matches: 10. CDR3 protein: CATGAGVRADTQYF. The CDR3 DNA reads TGTGCCACTGGAGCGGGGGTGAGGGCAGATACGCAGTATTTT.

The rearrangement links TRBV30 to TRBJ2-1; 9 bases agree with TRBD1. The CDR3 runs to 16 residues. The ends lost 2 bases at V and 7 bases at J; junction bases unmatched: 12. Germline assignment: CDR1 GTSNPN and CDR2 SVGIG (reference sequence). The CDR3 sequence: CAWSNRDRVCCNEQFF. CDR3 nucleotide sequence: TGTGCCTGGAGTAACCGGGACAGGGTTTGTTGTAATGAGCAGTTCTTC.

V and J are TRBV5-4 and TRBJ1-1; a weak D match, TRBD1 (5 bases). The CDR3 has 14 amino acids. The germline V gene encodes CDR1 SGHNT and CDR2 YYREEE (reference sequence). V dropped 4 bases and J dropped 0 bases, with 10 bases sitting between them. The CDR3 coding sequence is TGTGCCAGCAGCCGGCGGGACGTGAACACTGAAGCTTTCTTT. Translation gives CASSRRDVNTEAFF.